Listed here is a single T cell receptor (beta chain). This sample was included in a study of control samples from healthy donors and cancer patients. The repertoire was sequenced with immunoSEQ multiplex PCR; TCRdb's copy has only in-frame clones and lacks some. In the table there are over 100,000 clones, around 88% of which are singletons. Looked up from germline, CDR1 is SGDLS and CDR2 is YYNGEE. Trimming removed 3 bases from V and 7 bases from J, with 19 bases in between. This CDR3 comprises 15 residues. The chain is built from TRBV9 and TRBJ1-2, with TRBD1 as a possible D gene (6 bases). The receptor's source is a woman between 45 and 65 years old in good health. Sequences were obtained from blood. DNA of the CDR3: TGTGCCAGCAGCGGGGTCGATGTCACAGGGCTTGGCTACACCTTC. It translates to CASSGVDVTGLGYTF.